The entry below describes one T cell receptor (beta chain). The data were obtained in a study of cytomegalovirus exposure and HLA in healthy donors. The PCR made use of 60 Vbeta and 13 Jbeta primers. The table came from immunoSEQ multiplex PCR; TCRdb's copy has only in-frame clones and leaves some out. The data hold 150,000 to 200,000 clones, with around 90% observed a single time. In germline, CDR1 is SGHAT, CDR2 FQDESV (reference sequence). The V end was cut by 5 bases, the J end by 4 bases, with 24 bases between. The CDR3 runs to 18 residues. The clonotype comes from a boy aged 2 to 10 in good health and CMV-seronegative. Sequencing was performed on PBMCs. The V call is TRBV11-1, the J call TRBJ2-1; D may be TRBD2 (6 bases). The CDR3, as DNA: TGTGCCAGCAGCCCCCGGGGCCTAGCGATCGGGTCTTACAATGAGCAGTTCTTC. The encoded protein is CASSPRGLAIGSYNEQFF. The full variable domain, with the rest looked up from reference TRBV11-1 and TRBJ2-1, is EAEVAQSPRYKITEKSQAVAFWCDPISGHATLYWYRQILGQGPELLVQFQDESVVDDSQLPKDRFSAERLKGVDSTLKIQPAELGDSAMYLCASSPRGLAIGSYNEQFFGPGTRLTVL.